The rows below give T cell receptor beta chains drawn from one sample of a study of blood T cell repertoires in COVID-19. The repertoire was sequenced with immunoSEQ multiplex PCR; TCRdb's copy has only in-frame clones and lacks some. This repertoire shows 130,000 to 150,000 clones, about four fifths found once; its top ten account for roughly 8%. Source material: peripheral blood. These receptors were collected from a human donor with acute or convalescent COVID-19. The donor label of this sample is uncertain. CDR3s include the opening cysteine and the closing phenylalanine or tryptophan. The order of the fields is J gene, D gene, clone size, V gene, CDR3 DNA, CDR3 protein. A D gene is named only where the DNA matches it firmly. Clone size is given for some rows only: seen once, a few or many times, or a class if the clone is expanded.

j_call: TRBJ1-1
d_call: -
clone_size: -
v_call: TRBV13
cdr3_nt: TGTGCCAGCAGCTCCCAGGGGTCGGTGAACACTGAAGCTTTCTTT
cdr3_aa: CASSSQGSVNTEAFF

j_call: TRBJ1-1
d_call: -
clone_size: once
v_call: TRBV5-1
cdr3_nt: TGCGCCAGCAGCTTGGCCCCAGGAATGAACACTGAAGCTTTCTTT
cdr3_aa: CASSLAPGMNTEAFF

j_call: TRBJ1-2
d_call: -
clone_size: -
v_call: TRBV19
cdr3_nt: TGTGCCAGTAGATCGGAGGGTAGGGGATACGGCTACACCTTC
cdr3_aa: CASRSEGRGYGYTF

j_call: TRBJ2-1
d_call: TRBD2
clone_size: -
v_call: TRBV12-3/TRBV12-4
cdr3_nt: TGTGCCAGCAGTCCCGGGGGGAACAATGAGCAGTTCTTC
cdr3_aa: CASSPGGNNEQFF

j_call: TRBJ1-1
d_call: -
clone_size: -
v_call: TRBV12-3/TRBV12-4
cdr3_nt: TGTGCCAGCAGTGTAACAGGGTGGGGTGAAGCTTTCTTT
cdr3_aa: CASSVTGWGEAFF

j_call: TRBJ2-1
d_call: -
clone_size: -
v_call: TRBV18
cdr3_nt: TGTGCCAGCTCACCAAACGGTCAGGGGAGCGAGCAGTTCTTC
cdr3_aa: CASSPNGQGSEQFF

j_call: TRBJ1-5
d_call: TRBD1
clone_size: -
v_call: TRBV19
cdr3_nt: TGTGCCAGTAGGGGAGGGGGACAGGAACATCAGCCCCAGCATTTT
cdr3_aa: CASRGGGQEHQPQHF

j_call: TRBJ2-7
d_call: TRBD1
clone_size: -
v_call: TRBV6-5
cdr3_nt: TGTGCCAGCACCCGGGACAGGGTGAGCGAGCAGTACTTC
cdr3_aa: CASTRDRVSEQYF

j_call: TRBJ2-3
d_call: -
clone_size: -
v_call: TRBV7-7
cdr3_nt: TGTGCTAGCAGCTTAAGGACAGCCACAGATACGCAGTATTTT
cdr3_aa: CASSLRTATDTQYF

j_call: TRBJ1-2
d_call: -
clone_size: -
v_call: TRBV2
cdr3_nt: TGTGCCAGCAGTGAAGGGAGGGGCTACACCTTC
cdr3_aa: CASSEGRGYTF

j_call: TRBJ1-5
d_call: TRBD1
clone_size: -
v_call: TRBV18
cdr3_nt: TGTGCCAGCTCAAAGGGACAGCCTCGTGATCAGCCCCAGCATTTT
cdr3_aa: CASSKGQPRDQPQHF

j_call: TRBJ1-6
d_call: -
clone_size: -
v_call: TRBV7-2
cdr3_nt: TGTGCCAGCAGCTTGGGTCCTACAGCTAATTCACCCCTCCACTTT
cdr3_aa: CASSLGPTANSPLHF

j_call: TRBJ1-4
d_call: TRBD1
clone_size: -
v_call: TRBV30
cdr3_nt: TGTGCCTGGAGTGCCCGGGACAGGGGAATAGAAAAACTGTTTTTT
cdr3_aa: CAWSARDRGIEKLFF

j_call: TRBJ1-5
d_call: -
clone_size: -
v_call: TRBV4-2
cdr3_nt: TGTGCCAGCAGCCGAAGCTCGCAGGGTAATCAGCCCCAGCATTTT
cdr3_aa: CASSRSSQGNQPQHF

j_call: TRBJ1-1
d_call: TRBD1
clone_size: -
v_call: TRBV7-2
cdr3_nt: TGTGCCAGCAGCTCACACGGGACAGGAGGGATTGAAGCTTTCTTT
cdr3_aa: CASSSHGTGGIEAFF

j_call: TRBJ1-6
d_call: -
clone_size: -
v_call: TRBV15
cdr3_nt: TGTGCCACCAGCAGAGAACGGGGCTCCTATAATTCACCCCTCCACTTT
cdr3_aa: CATSRERGSYNSPLHF

j_call: TRBJ2-3
d_call: -
clone_size: few
v_call: TRBV2
cdr3_nt: TGTGCCAGCTGGGCACGAGCTAGCACAGATACGCAGTATTTT
cdr3_aa: CASWARASTDTQYF

j_call: TRBJ1-5
d_call: -
clone_size: many
v_call: TRBV7-8
cdr3_nt: TGTGCCAGCAGCCCCGCCTCAGTGAGGGGCAATCAGCCCCAGCATTTT
cdr3_aa: CASSPASVRGNQPQHF

j_call: TRBJ1-1
d_call: -
clone_size: -
v_call: TRBV10-1
cdr3_nt: TGCGCCAGCAGTCCCAGAATGAACACTGAAGCTTTCTTT
cdr3_aa: CASSPRMNTEAFF

j_call: TRBJ2-2
d_call: -
clone_size: -
v_call: TRBV5-1
cdr3_nt: TGCGCCAGCAGCCCCCGGGGGACGGGCACCGGGGAGCTGTTTTTT
cdr3_aa: CASSPRGTGTGELFF

j_call: TRBJ2-3
d_call: -
clone_size: once
v_call: TRBV5-1
cdr3_nt: TGCGCCAGCAGCCCCGAGGAGGGGGCGAATAAAGATACGCAGTATTTT
cdr3_aa: CASSPEEGANKDTQYF

j_call: TRBJ1-2
d_call: -
clone_size: -
v_call: TRBV12-3/TRBV12-4
cdr3_nt: TGTGCCAGCAGTTTGGCGCAAATCAGGACCTTC
cdr3_aa: CASSLAQIRTF

j_call: TRBJ1-1
d_call: -
clone_size: -
v_call: TRBV7-9
cdr3_nt: TGTGCCAGCACCCCCCAGGGCGCGAACACTGAAGCTTTCTTT
cdr3_aa: CASTPQGANTEAFF

j_call: TRBJ1-1
d_call: -
clone_size: -
v_call: TRBV3-1/TRBV3-2
cdr3_nt: TGTGCCAGCAGCCTCGGGAGAGGCACTGAAGCTTTCTTT
cdr3_aa: CASSLGRGTEAFF

j_call: TRBJ2-1
d_call: -
clone_size: -
v_call: TRBV3-1/TRBV3-2
cdr3_nt: TGTGCCAGCAGCCAAGATTCCGGGAGCAATGAGCAGTTCTTC
cdr3_aa: CASSQDSGSNEQFF

j_call: TRBJ1-1
d_call: TRBD1
clone_size: -
v_call: TRBV11-1
cdr3_nt: TGTGCCAGCAGCGCGGGAGGGGGCAACACTGAAGCTTTCTTT
cdr3_aa: CASSAGGGNTEAFF

j_call: TRBJ2-1
d_call: TRBD1
clone_size: -
v_call: TRBV29-1
cdr3_nt: TGCAGCGTCCCGCAGGGGGCCTACACTGAGCAGTTCTTC
cdr3_aa: CSVPQGAYTEQFF

j_call: TRBJ1-1
d_call: -
clone_size: -
v_call: TRBV18
cdr3_nt: TGTGCCAGCTCACCACTTAACGCGCGAAACACTGAAGCTTTCTTT
cdr3_aa: CASSPLNARNTEAFF

j_call: TRBJ1-1
d_call: TRBD1
clone_size: -
v_call: TRBV19
cdr3_nt: TGTGCCAGTAGTTCACCTCTGACAGGGCCGAACACTGAAGCTTTCTTT
cdr3_aa: CASSSPLTGPNTEAFF

j_call: TRBJ1-3
d_call: TRBD1
clone_size: -
v_call: TRBV7-9
cdr3_nt: TGTGCCAGCGACAGGGCGTCCTTCGGAAACACCATATATTTT
cdr3_aa: CASDRASFGNTIYF

j_call: TRBJ1-1
d_call: -
clone_size: once
v_call: TRBV18
cdr3_nt: TGTGCCAGCTCGTCGACCTGGGACACTAGGAACACTGAAGCTTTCTTT
cdr3_aa: CASSSTWDTRNTEAFF

j_call: TRBJ1-1
d_call: TRBD1
clone_size: -
v_call: TRBV28
cdr3_nt: TGTGCCAGCAGTGCAGGGGGCAGAAACACTGAAGCTTTCTTT
cdr3_aa: CASSAGGRNTEAFF

j_call: TRBJ1-2
d_call: -
clone_size: -
v_call: TRBV24-1
cdr3_nt: TGTGCCACCAGTGGAATAGAAGGCTACACCTTC
cdr3_aa: CATSGIEGYTF

j_call: TRBJ2-1
d_call: TRBD2
clone_size: few
v_call: TRBV6-6
cdr3_nt: TGTGCCAGCACCCTGGGACTAGCGGGGGGTACTGAGCAGTTCTTC
cdr3_aa: CASTLGLAGGTEQFF

j_call: TRBJ1-2
d_call: TRBD1
clone_size: -
v_call: TRBV18
cdr3_nt: TGTGCCAGCTCACAGGACAGGGCCAACTATGGCTACACCTTC
cdr3_aa: CASSQDRANYGYTF

j_call: TRBJ2-3
d_call: -
clone_size: -
v_call: TRBV6-1
cdr3_nt: TGTGCCAGCAGTGACGGGACAGATACGCAGTATTTT
cdr3_aa: CASSDGTDTQYF

j_call: TRBJ1-5
d_call: -
clone_size: -
v_call: TRBV19
cdr3_nt: TGTGCCAGTAGTCTAGCGGGGGGGACTCAGCCCCAGCATTTT
cdr3_aa: CASSLAGGTQPQHF

j_call: TRBJ1-1
d_call: -
clone_size: -
v_call: TRBV7-8
cdr3_nt: TGTGCCAGCAGCTCCGTGGGGCTTTACACTGAAGCTTTCTTT
cdr3_aa: CASSSVGLYTEAFF

j_call: TRBJ2-1
d_call: TRBD2
clone_size: -
v_call: TRBV11-3
cdr3_nt: TGTGCCAGCAGTTACCAAGGTTCTAGCGGCAATGAGCAGTTCTTC
cdr3_aa: CASSYQGSSGNEQFF

j_call: TRBJ1-6
d_call: -
clone_size: -
v_call: TRBV5-1
cdr3_nt: TGCGCCAGCAGCGACGCGGGATCACGCAATTCACCCCTCCACTTT
cdr3_aa: CASSDAGSRNSPLHF

j_call: TRBJ2-3
d_call: TRBD2
clone_size: few
v_call: TRBV9
cdr3_nt: TGTGCCAGCAGCGCCCGGACTAGCGGGGGGACTCGCACAGATACGCAGTATTTT
cdr3_aa: CASSARTSGGTRTDTQYF

j_call: TRBJ2-7
d_call: TRBD1
clone_size: -
v_call: TRBV6-2/TRBV6-3
cdr3_nt: TGTGCCAGCAGCCGGGGACAGGCCTACTACGAGCAGTACTTC
cdr3_aa: CASSRGQAYYEQYF

j_call: TRBJ2-7
d_call: -
clone_size: -
v_call: TRBV13
cdr3_nt: TGTGCCAGCAGCTTTCGAGACAGGGAGGTCGACGAGCAGTACTTC
cdr3_aa: CASSFRDREVDEQYF

j_call: TRBJ1-4
d_call: TRBD1
clone_size: -
v_call: TRBV11-2
cdr3_nt: TGTGCCAGCAGCTTAGGGGCCAGACAGGGGAAACTGTTTTTT
cdr3_aa: CASSLGARQGKLFF

j_call: TRBJ2-3
d_call: TRBD2
clone_size: -
v_call: TRBV27
cdr3_nt: TGTGCCAGCAGTTCACCCTCGGGGGGGCGGGGAGATACGCAGTATTTT
cdr3_aa: CASSSPSGGRGDTQYF

j_call: TRBJ1-1
d_call: -
clone_size: -
v_call: TRBV7-8
cdr3_nt: TGTGCCAGCAGCTTAACAGGGACTGAAGCTTTCTTT
cdr3_aa: CASSLTGTEAFF